This T cell receptor (beta chain) was identified in a study of Tregs in tolerant kidney transplant recipients. Study findings and constraints: Findings come from small patient numbers and require larger validation.

The method was immunoSEQ multiplex PCR; TCRdb's version includes in-frame clones alone and lacks a portion of them. The profile shows under 20,000 clones, roughly four fifths of them singletons. A note on this clone: The antigen remains unidentified.

CDR3 length: 14 residues. Germline V gene data show CDR1 as SNHLY and CDR2 as FYNNEI. Trimming cost V 8 bases and J 4 bases; bases outside gene matches: 8. Sequencing was performed on Tregs from blood. This TCR derives from a human donor in good health. The V and J genes are TRBV2 and TRBJ2-3; 8 bases map to TRBD2. The CDR3 coding sequence is TGTGCCAGCCTAAGCGGGAGTCGGGCAGATACGCAGTATTTT. Encoded protein: CASLSGSRADTQYF.